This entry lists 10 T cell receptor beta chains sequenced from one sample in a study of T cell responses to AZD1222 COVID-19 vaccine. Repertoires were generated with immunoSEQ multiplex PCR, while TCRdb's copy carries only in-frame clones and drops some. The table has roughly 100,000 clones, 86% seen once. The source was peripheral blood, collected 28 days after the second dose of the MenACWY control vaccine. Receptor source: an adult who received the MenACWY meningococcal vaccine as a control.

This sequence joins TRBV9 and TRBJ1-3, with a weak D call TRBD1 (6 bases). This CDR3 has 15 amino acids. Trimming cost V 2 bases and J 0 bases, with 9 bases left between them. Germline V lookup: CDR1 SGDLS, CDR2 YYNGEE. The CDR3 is CASSVGGYSGNTIYF. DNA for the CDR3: TGTGCCAGCAGCGTCGGGGGCTACTCTGGAAACACCATATATTTT.

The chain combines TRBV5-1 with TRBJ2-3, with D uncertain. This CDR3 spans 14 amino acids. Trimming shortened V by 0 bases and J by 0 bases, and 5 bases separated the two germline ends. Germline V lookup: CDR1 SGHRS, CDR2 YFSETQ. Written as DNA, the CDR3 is TGCGCCAGCAGCTTGGCCGAGAGCACAGATACGCAGTATTTT. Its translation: CASSLAESTDTQYF.

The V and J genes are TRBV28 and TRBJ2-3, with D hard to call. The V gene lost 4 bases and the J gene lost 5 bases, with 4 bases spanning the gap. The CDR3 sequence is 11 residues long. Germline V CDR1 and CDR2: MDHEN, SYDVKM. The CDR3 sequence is CASSSRDTQYF. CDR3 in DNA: TGTGCCAGCAGTTCCCGAGATACGCAGTATTTT.

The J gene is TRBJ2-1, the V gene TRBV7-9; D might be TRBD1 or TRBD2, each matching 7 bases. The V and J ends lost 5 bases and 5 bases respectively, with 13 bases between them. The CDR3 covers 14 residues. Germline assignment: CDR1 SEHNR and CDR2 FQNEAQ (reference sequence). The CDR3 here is CASSPRGGHNEQFF. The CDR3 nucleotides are TGTGCCAGCAGCCCCAGGGGGGGACACAATGAGCAGTTCTTC. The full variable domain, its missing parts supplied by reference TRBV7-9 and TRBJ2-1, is DTGVSQNPRHKITKRGQNVTFRCDPISEHNRLYWYRQTLGQGPEFLTYFQNEAQLEKSRLLSDRFSAERPKGSFSTLEIQRTEQGDSAMYLCASSPRGGHNEQFFGPGTRLTVL.

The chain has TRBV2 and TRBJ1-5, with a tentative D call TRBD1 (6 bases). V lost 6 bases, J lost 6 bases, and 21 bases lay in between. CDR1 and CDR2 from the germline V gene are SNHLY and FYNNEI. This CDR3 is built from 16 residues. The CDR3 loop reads CASRGELGGAGQPQHF. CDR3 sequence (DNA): TGTGCCAGCAGAGGGGAATTGGGGGGCGCGGGTCAGCCCCAGCATTTT.

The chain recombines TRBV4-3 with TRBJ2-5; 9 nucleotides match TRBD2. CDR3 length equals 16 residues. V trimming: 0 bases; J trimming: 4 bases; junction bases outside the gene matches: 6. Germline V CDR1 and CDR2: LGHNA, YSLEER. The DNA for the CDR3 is TGCGCCAGCAGCCAAGATCGTGGCGGGGGGGCAGAGACCCAGTACTTC. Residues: CASSQDRGGGAETQYF.

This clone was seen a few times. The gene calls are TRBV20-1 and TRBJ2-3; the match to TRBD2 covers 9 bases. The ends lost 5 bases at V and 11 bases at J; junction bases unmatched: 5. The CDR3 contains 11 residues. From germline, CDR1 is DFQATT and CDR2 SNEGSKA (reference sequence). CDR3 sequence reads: CSADSGGWQYF. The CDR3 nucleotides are TGCAGTGCTGATAGCGGGGGATGGCAGTATTTT.

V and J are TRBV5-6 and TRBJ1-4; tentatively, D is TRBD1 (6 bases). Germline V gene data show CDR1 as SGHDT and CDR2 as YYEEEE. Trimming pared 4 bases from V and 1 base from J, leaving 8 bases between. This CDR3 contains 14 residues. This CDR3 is CASSTDRTNEKLFF. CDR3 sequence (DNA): TGTGCCAGCAGCACGGACAGAACTAATGAAAAACTGTTTTTT.

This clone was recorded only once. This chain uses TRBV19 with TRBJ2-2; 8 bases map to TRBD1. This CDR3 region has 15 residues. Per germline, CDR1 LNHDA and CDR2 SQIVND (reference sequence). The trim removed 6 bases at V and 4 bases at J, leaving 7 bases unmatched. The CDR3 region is CASRVDRGPTGELFF. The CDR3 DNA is TGTGCCAGTAGGGTAGACAGGGGTCCCACCGGGGAGCTGTTTTTT.

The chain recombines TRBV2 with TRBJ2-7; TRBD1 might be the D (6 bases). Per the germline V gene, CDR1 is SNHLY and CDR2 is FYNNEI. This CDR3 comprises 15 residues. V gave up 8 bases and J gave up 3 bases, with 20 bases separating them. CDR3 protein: CASHDPGDPFYEQYF. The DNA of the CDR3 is TGTGCCAGCCACGACCCAGGGGACCCTTTCTACGAGCAGTACTTC.